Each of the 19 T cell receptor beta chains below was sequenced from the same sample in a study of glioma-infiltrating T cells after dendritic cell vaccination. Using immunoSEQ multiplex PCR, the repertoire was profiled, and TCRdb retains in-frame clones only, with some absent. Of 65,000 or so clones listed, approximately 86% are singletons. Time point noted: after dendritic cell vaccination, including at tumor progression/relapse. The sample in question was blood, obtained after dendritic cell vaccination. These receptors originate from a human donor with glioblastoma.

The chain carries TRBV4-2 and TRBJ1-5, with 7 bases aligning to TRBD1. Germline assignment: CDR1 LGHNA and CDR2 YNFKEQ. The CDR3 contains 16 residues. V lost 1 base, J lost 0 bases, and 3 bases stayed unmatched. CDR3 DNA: TGTGCCAGCAGCCAAGCAGGGGGACTTAGCAATCAGCCCCAGCATTTT. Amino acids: CASSQAGGLSNQPQHF.

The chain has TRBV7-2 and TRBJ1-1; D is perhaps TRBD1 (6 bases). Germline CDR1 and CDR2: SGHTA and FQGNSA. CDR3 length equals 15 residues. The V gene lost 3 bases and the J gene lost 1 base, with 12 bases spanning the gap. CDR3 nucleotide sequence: TGTGCCAGCAGCTTCGGGGGGCCCCGGAACACTGAAGCTTTCTTT. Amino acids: CASSFGGPRNTEAFF. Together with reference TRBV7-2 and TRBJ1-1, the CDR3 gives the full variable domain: GAGVSQSPSNKVTEKGKDVELRCDPISGHTALYWYRQSLGQGLEFLIYFQGNSAPDKSGLPSDRFSAERTGGSVSTLTIQRTQQEDSAVYLCASSFGGPRNTEAFFGQGTRLTVV.

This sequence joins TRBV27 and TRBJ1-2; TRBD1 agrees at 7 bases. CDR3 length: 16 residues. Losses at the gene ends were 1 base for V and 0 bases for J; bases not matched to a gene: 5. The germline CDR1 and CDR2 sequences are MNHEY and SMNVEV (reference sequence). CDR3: CASSLFGTASNYGYTF. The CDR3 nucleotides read TGTGCCAGCAGTTTATTTGGGACAGCGTCTAACTATGGCTACACCTTC.

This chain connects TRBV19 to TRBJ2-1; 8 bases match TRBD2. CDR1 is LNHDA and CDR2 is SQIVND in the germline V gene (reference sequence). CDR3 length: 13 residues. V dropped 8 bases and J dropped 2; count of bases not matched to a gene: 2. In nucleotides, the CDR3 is TGTGCCAGTCGGCGGGGGGCCTACAATGAGCAGTTCTTC. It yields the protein CASRRGAYNEQFF.

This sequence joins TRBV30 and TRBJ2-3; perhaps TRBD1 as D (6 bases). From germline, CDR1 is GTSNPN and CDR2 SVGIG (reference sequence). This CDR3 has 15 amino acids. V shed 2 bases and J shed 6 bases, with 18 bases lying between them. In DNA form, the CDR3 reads TGTGCCTGGAGTAAGGGGCAGGGGAGTTCGGATACGCAGTATTTT. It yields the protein CAWSKGQGSSDTQYF.

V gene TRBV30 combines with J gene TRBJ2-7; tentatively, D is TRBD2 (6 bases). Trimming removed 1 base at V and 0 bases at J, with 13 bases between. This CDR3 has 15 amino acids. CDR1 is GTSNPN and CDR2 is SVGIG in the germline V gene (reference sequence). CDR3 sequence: CAWSGIAASSYEQYF. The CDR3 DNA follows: TGTGCCTGGAGTGGTATAGCGGCGAGCTCCTACGAGCAGTACTTC.

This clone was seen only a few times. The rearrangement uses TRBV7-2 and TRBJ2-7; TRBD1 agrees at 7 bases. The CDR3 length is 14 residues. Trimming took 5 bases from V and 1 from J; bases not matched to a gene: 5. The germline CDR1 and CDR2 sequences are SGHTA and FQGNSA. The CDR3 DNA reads TGTGCCAGCAGCCGTGACAGGGTTTCCTACGAGCAGTACTTC. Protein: CASSRDRVSYEQYF.

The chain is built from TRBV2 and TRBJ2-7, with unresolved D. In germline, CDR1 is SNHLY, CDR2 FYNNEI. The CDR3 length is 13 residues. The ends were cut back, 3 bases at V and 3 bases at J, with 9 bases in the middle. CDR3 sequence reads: CASSDRFVYEQYF. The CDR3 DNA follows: TGTGCCAGCAGTGACCGGTTCGTCTACGAGCAGTACTTC.

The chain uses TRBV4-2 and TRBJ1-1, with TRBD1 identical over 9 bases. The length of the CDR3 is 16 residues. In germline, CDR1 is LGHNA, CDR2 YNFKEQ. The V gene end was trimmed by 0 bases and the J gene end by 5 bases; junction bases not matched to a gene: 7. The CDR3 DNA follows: TGTGCCAGCAGCCAAGAAGGGACAGGGAAAGGGACTGAAGCTTTCTTT. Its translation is CASSQEGTGKGTEAFF.

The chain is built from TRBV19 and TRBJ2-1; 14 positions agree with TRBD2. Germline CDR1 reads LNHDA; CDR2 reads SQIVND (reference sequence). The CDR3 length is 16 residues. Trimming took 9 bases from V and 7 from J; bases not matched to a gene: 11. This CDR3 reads CASRPGLAGDYNEQFF. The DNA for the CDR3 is TGTGCCAGCCGACCGGGACTAGCGGGAGACTATAATGAGCAGTTCTTC.

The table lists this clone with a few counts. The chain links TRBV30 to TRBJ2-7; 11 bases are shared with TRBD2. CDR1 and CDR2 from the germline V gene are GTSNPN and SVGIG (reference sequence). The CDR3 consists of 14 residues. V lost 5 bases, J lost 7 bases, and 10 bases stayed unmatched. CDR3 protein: CAWGTSGGHLEQYF. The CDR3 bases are TGTGCCTGGGGTACTAGCGGGGGCCATCTAGAGCAGTACTTC.

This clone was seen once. This CDR3 is CASFHPDRAAYEQYF. CDR3 DNA: TGTGCCAGCTTTCATCCTGACAGGGCGGCCTACGAGCAGTACTTC. This sequence joins TRBV2 and TRBJ2-7, with 7 bases that match TRBD1. The CDR3 has 15 residues. V shed 8 bases, J shed 2 bases, and the junction held 12 bases outside the gene matches. Germline V gene sequence: CDR1 SNHLY, CDR2 FYNNEI.

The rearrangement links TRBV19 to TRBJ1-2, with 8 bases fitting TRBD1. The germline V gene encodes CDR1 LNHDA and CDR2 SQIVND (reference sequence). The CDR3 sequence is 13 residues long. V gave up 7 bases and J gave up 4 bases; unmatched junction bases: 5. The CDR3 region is CASTRGTGYGYTF. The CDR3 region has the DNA TGTGCCAGTACTCGCGGGACAGGCTATGGCTACACCTTC. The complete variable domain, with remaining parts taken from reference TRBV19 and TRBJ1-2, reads DGGITQSPKYLFRKEGQNVTLSCEQNLNHDAMYWYRQDPGQGLRLIYYSQIVNDFQKGDIAEGYSVSREKKESFPLTVTSAQKNPTAFYLCASTRGTGYGYTFGSGTRLTVV.

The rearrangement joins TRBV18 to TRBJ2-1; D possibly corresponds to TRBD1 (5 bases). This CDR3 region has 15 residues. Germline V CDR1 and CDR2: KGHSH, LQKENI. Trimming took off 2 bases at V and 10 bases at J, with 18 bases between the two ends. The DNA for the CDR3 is TGTGCCAGCTCACCATCTCAGGCAGGGTTCGGGGAGCAGTTCTTC. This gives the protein CASSPSQAGFGEQFF.

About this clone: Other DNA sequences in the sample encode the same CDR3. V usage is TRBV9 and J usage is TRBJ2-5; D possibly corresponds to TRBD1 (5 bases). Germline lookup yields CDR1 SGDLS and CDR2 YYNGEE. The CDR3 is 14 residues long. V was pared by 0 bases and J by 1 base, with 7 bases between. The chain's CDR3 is CASSVGRGQETQYF. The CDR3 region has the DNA TGTGCCAGCAGCGTAGGTAGGGGCCAAGAGACCCAGTACTTC.

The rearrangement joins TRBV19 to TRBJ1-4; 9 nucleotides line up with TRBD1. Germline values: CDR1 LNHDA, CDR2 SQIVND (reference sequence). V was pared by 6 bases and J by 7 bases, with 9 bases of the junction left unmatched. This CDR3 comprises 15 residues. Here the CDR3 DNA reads TGTGCCAGTAGATTCGGACAGGGGATTGGTGAAAAACTGTTTTTT. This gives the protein CASRFGQGIGEKLFF.

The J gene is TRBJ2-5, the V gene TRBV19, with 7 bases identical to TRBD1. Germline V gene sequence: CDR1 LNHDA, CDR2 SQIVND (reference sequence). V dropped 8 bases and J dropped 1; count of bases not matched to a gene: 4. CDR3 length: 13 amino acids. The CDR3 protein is CASQDRVQETQYF. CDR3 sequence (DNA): TGTGCCAGTCAAGACAGGGTCCAAGAGACCCAGTACTTC.

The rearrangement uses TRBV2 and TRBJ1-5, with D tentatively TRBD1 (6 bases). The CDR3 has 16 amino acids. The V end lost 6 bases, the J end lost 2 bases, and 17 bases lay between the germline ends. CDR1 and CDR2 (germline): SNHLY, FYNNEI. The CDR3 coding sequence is TGTGCCAGCAGCATACAGGGTAGGTGGGGCAATCAGCCCCAGCATTTT. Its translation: CASSIQGRWGNQPQHF.

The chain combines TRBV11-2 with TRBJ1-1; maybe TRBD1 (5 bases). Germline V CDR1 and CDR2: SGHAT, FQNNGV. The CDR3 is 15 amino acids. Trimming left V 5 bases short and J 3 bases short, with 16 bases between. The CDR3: CASSLRADAYTEAFF. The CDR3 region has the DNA TGTGCCAGCAGCCTCAGGGCGGACGCCTACACTGAAGCTTTCTTT.